The 29 T cell receptor beta chains reported below all come from one sample, sequenced in a study of control samples from healthy donors and cancer patients. Profiled with immunoSEQ multiplex PCR; TCRdb holds only in-frame clones, not every one. The table shows tens of thousands of clones, with approximately 88% occurring only once. The sample was PBMCs. These receptor sequences come from a man aged 65-85 years with lung cancer.

The gene calls are TRBV7-6 and TRBJ1-2, with D hard to call. This CDR3 is built from 13 residues. The V gene lost 2 bases and the J gene lost 7 bases, with 11 bases spanning the gap. Germline values: CDR1 SGHVS, CDR2 FNYEAQ. The CDR3 bases are TGTGCCAGCAGCTTACAGAGGGCAGGTGGCTACACCTTC. It is translated as CASSLQRAGGYTF. Full variable domain (rest looked up from reference TRBV7-6 and TRBJ1-2): GAGVSQSPRYKVTKRGQDVALRCDPISGHVSLYWYRQALGQGPEFLTYFNYEAQQDKSGLPNDRFSAERPEGSISTLTIQRTEQRDSAMYRCASSLQRAGGYTFGSGTRLTVV.

The chain couples TRBV5-1 to TRBJ1-5; D is perhaps TRBD1 (5 bases). The germline V gene encodes CDR1 SGHRS and CDR2 YFSETQ. V lost 2 bases and J 1 base, leaving 10 bases between the germline ends. The CDR3 totals 15 residues. As DNA, the CDR3 is TGCGCCAGCAGCTTTCAGGGCTTAAGCAATCAGCCCCAGCATTTT. This codes for CASSFQGLSNQPQHF. The full variable domain, with the rest looked up from reference TRBV5-1 and TRBJ1-5, is KAGVTQTPRYLIKTRGQQVTLSCSPISGHRSVSWYQQTPGQGLQFLFEYFSETQRNKGNFPGRFSGRQFSNSRSEMNVSTLELGDSALYLCASSFQGLSNQPQHFGDGTRLSIL.

The genes are TRBV30 and TRBJ1-4, with 9 bases lining up with TRBD1. This CDR3 is built from 15 residues. Germline V CDR1 and CDR2: GTSNPN, SVGIG (reference sequence). V was clipped by 2 bases and J by 5 bases; unmatched bases: 6. DNA for the CDR3: TGTGCCTGGAGTCCAACGACAGGGGGAAATGAAAAACTGTTTTTT. Its translation is CAWSPTTGGNEKLFF.

This clone was seen a handful of times. V gene TRBV27 combines with J gene TRBJ2-4; 11 nucleotides align to TRBD2. Germline-derived CDR1 and CDR2 are MNHEY and SMNVEV (reference sequence). The CDR3 has 19 residues. After removal of 4 bases from V and 0 bases from J, the junction contained 11 bases not matched to a gene. CDR3 region: CASSSLGLADSLAKNIQYF. The CDR3 bases are TGTGCCAGCAGTTCGCTGGGACTAGCGGACTCACTAGCCAAAAACATTCAGTACTTC.

This clone occurred a few times. This sequence joins TRBV24-1 and TRBJ1-5; D may be TRBD1 (5 bases). Germline V gene sequence: CDR1 KGHDR, CDR2 SFDVKD. V lost 9 bases, J lost 1 base, and 9 bases lay in between. This CDR3 region has 13 residues. The CDR3 loop is CATGGGSNQPQHF. CDR3 nucleotides: TGTGCCACCGGGGGAGGCAGCAATCAGCCCCAGCATTTT.

V gene TRBV29-1 combines with J gene TRBJ2-7; a possible D gene is TRBD1 (6 bases). Trimming cost V 0 bases and J 1 base, with 13 bases left between them. CDR1 is SQVTM and CDR2 is ANQGSEA in the germline V gene. The CDR3 has 15 amino acids. The CDR3 coding sequence is TGCAGCGTTGAAGATCAGGGGACACCATCCTACGAGCAGTACTTC. Protein sequence: CSVEDQGTPSYEQYF.

The chain links TRBV14 to TRBJ2-7; weak D call: TRBD1 (6 bases). CDR1 is SGHDN and CDR2 is FVKESK in the germline V gene. CDR3 length equals 14 residues. V lost 1 base and J lost 4, with 11 bases in between. The DNA of the CDR3 is TGTGCCAGCAGCCAAGGGGACATTTTTTACGAGCAGTACTTC. Its protein product is CASSQGDIFYEQYF.

The chain is built from TRBV24-1 and TRBJ2-2; 11 positions match TRBD1. Germline CDR1 KGHDR, CDR2 SFDVKD. This CDR3 contains 17 residues. V trimming: 6 bases; J trimming: 7 bases; junction bases outside the gene matches: 12. The CDR3 here is CATSSSPGTGGLGELFF. The CDR3 nucleotides read TGTGCCACCAGTTCAAGTCCCGGGACAGGGGGACTCGGGGAGCTGTTTTTT.

The chain couples TRBV10-2 to TRBJ2-7; 7 positions match TRBD1. CDR1 and CDR2 (germline): WSHSY, SAAADI. This CDR3 has 15 residues. Trimming removed 4 bases from V and 2 bases from J; junction bases left unmatched: 8. The CDR3 DNA reads TGCGCCAGCAGTGGGCCGGGACAGCCCCCCTACGAGCAGTACTTC. It is translated as CASSGPGQPPYEQYF.

This chain uses TRBV4-3 with TRBJ2-3, with no clear D. V shed 1 base and J shed 5 bases, with 13 bases lying between them. CDR1 is LGHNA, CDR2 YSLEER, per germline. The CDR3 is 15 amino acids. Here the CDR3 DNA reads TGCGCCAGCAGCCAAGGGGCTGGGATACGAGATACGCAGTATTTT. Translation gives CASSQGAGIRDTQYF.

V is TRBV20-1 and J is TRBJ2-5, with 7 positions matching TRBD1. The ends lost 6 bases at V and 4 bases at J; junction bases unmatched: 2. Germline CDR1 DFQATT, CDR2 SNEGSKA (reference sequence). This CDR3 spans 11 amino acids. The DNA for the CDR3 is TGCAGTGCCCGGACAGGAGAGACCCAGTACTTC. It yields the protein CSARTGETQYF.

In regard to this clone: The sample has other DNA sequences that encode this CDR3 too. The chain couples TRBV4-3 to TRBJ2-3; no clear D. The CDR3 has 13 amino acids. V was pared by 0 bases and J by 5 bases, with 6 bases between. Germline CDR1 is LGHNA and CDR2 is YSLEER. The CDR3 sequence is CASSQESKDTQYF. Written as DNA, the CDR3 is TGCGCCAGCAGCCAAGAAAGTAAAGATACGCAGTATTTT.

The chain couples TRBV19 to TRBJ2-5, with 7 bases matching TRBD2. This CDR3 contains 13 residues. Germline V gene sequence: CDR1 LNHDA, CDR2 SQIVND (reference sequence). V dropped 9 bases and J dropped 5; count of bases not matched to a gene: 9. CDR3 sequence: CASQGNGGETQYF. The CDR3 coding sequence is TGTGCCAGCCAGGGAAACGGGGGGGAGACCCAGTACTTC. Supplemented by reference TRBV19 and TRBJ2-5, the full variable domain reads DGGITQSPKYLFRKEGQNVTLSCEQNLNHDAMYWYRQDPGQGLRLIYYSQIVNDFQKGDIAEGYSVSREKKESFPLTVTSAQKNPTAFYLCASQGNGGETQYFGPGTRLLVL.

The V gene is TRBV7-8, the J gene TRBJ1-2; no definite D call. Trimming stripped 1 base from V and 4 bases from J, with 7 bases between. Germline-derived CDR1 and CDR2 are SGHVS and FQNEAQ. The CDR3 loop spans 13 amino acids. CDR3 DNA sequence: TGTGCCAGCAGCTTAGGGGCAGCCTATGGCTACACCTTC. It specifies CASSLGAAYGYTF.

The chain couples TRBV24-1 to TRBJ1-2; D not certain. This CDR3 has 14 amino acids. Germline loops: CDR1 KGHDR, CDR2 SFDVKD. The V end lost 4 bases, the J end lost 3 bases, and 11 bases lay between the germline ends. The CDR3 reads CATSEKDRHYGYTF. For the CDR3, the DNA is TGTGCCACCAGTGAAAAGGACCGCCACTATGGCTACACCTTC.

The rearrangement links TRBV24-1 to TRBJ2-3, with no clear D. Germline V CDR1 and CDR2: KGHDR, SFDVKD. This CDR3 is built from 11 residues. V gave up 11 bases and J gave up 8 bases, with 13 bases separating them. The CDR3 sequence: CAITQWSTQYF. The CDR3 coding sequence is TGTGCCATAACACAGTGGAGTACGCAGTATTTT.

The genes are TRBV7-9 and TRBJ1-5; no clear D gene. Germline CDR1 reads SEHNR; CDR2 reads FQNEAQ (reference sequence). This CDR3 comprises 16 residues. V lost 4 bases, J lost 2 bases, and 15 bases lay in between. The CDR3 DNA follows: TGTGCCAGCAGCTCCCCAGACGTGATGGGCAATCAGCCCCAGCATTTT. It translates to CASSSPDVMGNQPQHF.

The gene calls are TRBV11-3 and TRBJ2-7; 7 nucleotides agree with TRBD1. Germline V CDR1 and CDR2: SGHNT, YENEEA. The CDR3 sequence is 15 residues long. The trim removed 2 bases at V and 3 bases at J, leaving 7 bases unmatched. Written as DNA, the CDR3 is TGTGCCAGCAGCTTATACGGGGACAGTCTCTACGAGCAGTACTTC. Its protein product is CASSLYGDSLYEQYF. The whole variable domain, filled in from reference TRBV11-3 and TRBJ2-7, reads EAGVVQSPRYKIIEKKQPVAFWCNPISGHNTLYWYLQNLGQGPELLIRYENEEAVDDSQLPKDRFSAERLKGVDSTLKIQPAELGDSAVYLCASSLYGDSLYEQYFGPGTRLTVT.

The chain employs TRBV10-3 and TRBJ1-4; D might be TRBD1 (5 bases). Germline assignment: CDR1 ENHRY and CDR2 SYGVKD. This CDR3 region has 13 residues. Trimming stripped 11 bases from V and 5 bases from J, with 15 bases between. The CDR3 DNA follows: TGTGCCCTCTCCGGGACGGACAATGAAAAACTGTTTTTT. Its translation is CALSGTDNEKLFF.

The rearrangement uses TRBV11-3 and TRBJ2-1; D is unclear. Per germline, CDR1 SGHNT and CDR2 YENEEA. The CDR3 contains 16 residues. The V gene lost 5 bases and the J gene lost 5 bases, with 19 bases spanning the gap. The CDR3 loop is CASSPEGPLTHNEQFF. In nucleotides, the CDR3 is TGTGCCAGCAGCCCCGAAGGACCACTCACACACAATGAGCAGTTCTTC.

V usage is TRBV19 and J usage is TRBJ1-3; the D is unclear. Trimming removed 8 bases at V and 9 bases at J, with 11 bases between. The germline V gene encodes CDR1 LNHDA and CDR2 SQIVND (reference sequence). The CDR3 extends over 11 amino acids. CDR3: CASGHLGTIYF. CDR3 in DNA: TGTGCCAGTGGCCACCTGGGCACCATATATTTT.

The chain couples TRBV6-2 or TRBV6-3 to TRBJ2-7; 8 bases line up with TRBD2. Unmatched junction bases numbered 12, after V lost 5 bases and J lost 3 bases. The CDR3 extends over 16 amino acids. CDR1 is MNHEY and CDR2 is SVGEGT in the germline V gene. CDR3 amino acids: CASSQLTGGGLYEQYF. In nucleotides, the CDR3 is TGTGCCAGCAGTCAACTCACGGGCGGGGGGCTCTACGAGCAGTACTTC.

The V call is TRBV15, the J call TRBJ2-3, with unresolved D. Germline V gene sequence: CDR1 LNHNV, CDR2 YYDKDF (reference sequence). CDR3 length: 12 residues. V was trimmed by 0 bases and J by 3 bases, leaving 1 base between them. The CDR3 nucleotides read TGTGCCACCAGCAGAGAAACAGATACGCAGTATTTT. Its translation: CATSRETDTQYF.

This chain joins TRBV6-2 or TRBV6-3 and TRBJ2-3, with TRBD2 matching 9 bases. J lost 1 base, V lost 2 bases, and 1 base had no gene match. Germline V CDR1 and CDR2: MNHEY, SVGEGT. There are 15 residues in the CDR3. The CDR3 here is CASSYSGGRTDTQYF. As DNA, the CDR3 is TGTGCCAGCAGTTACAGCGGGGGGCGCACAGATACGCAGTATTTT.

The V and J genes are TRBV12-5 and TRBJ2-2, with 11 bases fitting TRBD1. The CDR3 contains 17 residues. Germline CDR1 and CDR2: LGHNT and FRNRAP. V gave up 8 bases and J gave up 1 base; unmatched junction bases: 9. The CDR3 DNA sequence: TGTGCTAGTAGGCCTGCGGGGACAGGGGGGAACACCGGGGAGCTGTTTTTT. It encodes CASRPAGTGGNTGELFF. The full variable domain, in which reference TRBV12-5 and TRBJ2-2 provide the parts outside the CDR3, is DARVTQTPRHKVTEMGQEVTMRCQPILGHNTVFWYRQTMMQGLELLAYFRNRAPLDDSGMPKDRFSAEMPDATLATLKIQPSEPRDSAVYFCASRPAGTGGNTGELFFGEGSRLTVL.

The chain is built from TRBV9 and TRBJ1-5; D is ambiguous. Germline values: CDR1 SGDLS, CDR2 YYNGEE. This CDR3 spans 14 amino acids. Trimming took 2 bases from V and 0 from J, leaving 6 bases between them. CDR3: CASSVGNSNQPQHF. CDR3 DNA sequence: TGTGCCAGCAGCGTCGGGAATAGCAATCAGCCCCAGCATTTT.

The rearrangement links TRBV19 to TRBJ1-1; D gene ambiguous. The CDR3 sequence is 14 residues long. Germline loops: CDR1 LNHDA, CDR2 SQIVND (reference sequence). V lost 7 bases to trimming and J lost 5 bases, with 17 bases between them. The CDR3 loop reads CASTPGRLGTEAFF. CDR3 bases: TGTGCCAGTACCCCCGGCCGTCTTGGGACTGAAGCTTTCTTT.

The V gene is TRBV7-9, the J gene TRBJ1-2, with unresolved D. This CDR3 is built from 15 residues. Trimming shortened V by 5 bases and J by 0 bases, and 13 bases separated the two germline ends. From germline, CDR1 is SEHNR and CDR2 FQNEAQ (reference sequence). The CDR3 loop reads CASSNPDGANYGYTF. CDR3 DNA sequence: TGTGCCAGCAGCAACCCCGACGGCGCTAACTATGGCTACACCTTC. Full variable domain (rest looked up from reference TRBV7-9 and TRBJ1-2): DTGVSQNPRHKITKRGQNVTFRCDPISEHNRLYWYRQTLGQGPEFLTYFQNEAQLEKSRLLSDRFSAERPKGSFSTLEIQRTEQGDSAMYLCASSNPDGANYGYTFGSGTRLTVV.

The V gene is TRBV18, the J gene TRBJ1-4; 7 nucleotides align to TRBD1. Germline-derived CDR1 and CDR2 are KGHSH and LQKENI. J gave up 4 bases and V 5 bases, and 1 base lay outside the gene matches. The CDR3 loop spans 13 amino acids. The CDR3 DNA reads TGTGCCAGCTCAGGGACAGATAATGAAAAACTGTTTTTT. Protein sequence: CASSGTDNEKLFF.